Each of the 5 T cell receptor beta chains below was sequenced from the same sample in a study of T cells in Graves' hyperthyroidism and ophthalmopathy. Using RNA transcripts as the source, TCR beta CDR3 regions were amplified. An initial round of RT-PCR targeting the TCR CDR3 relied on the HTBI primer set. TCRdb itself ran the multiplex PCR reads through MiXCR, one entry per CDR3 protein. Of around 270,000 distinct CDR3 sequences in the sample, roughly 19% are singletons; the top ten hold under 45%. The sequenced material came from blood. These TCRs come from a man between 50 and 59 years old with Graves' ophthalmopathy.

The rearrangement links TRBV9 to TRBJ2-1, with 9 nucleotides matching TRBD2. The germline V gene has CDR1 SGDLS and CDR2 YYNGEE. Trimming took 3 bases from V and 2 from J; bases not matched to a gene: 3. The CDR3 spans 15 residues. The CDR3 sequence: CASSASGAPYNEQFF. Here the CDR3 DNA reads TGTGCCAGCAGCGCTAGCGGGGCCCCCTACAATGAGCAGTTCTTC.

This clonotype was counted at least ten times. The CDR3 region has the DNA TGCAGTGCTAGTATGGCGGGATTAGGAGAGACCCAGTACTTC. Residues: CSASMAGLGETQYF. V gene TRBV20-1 combines with J gene TRBJ2-5, with a tentative D call TRBD2 (6 bases). Germline CDR1 and CDR2: DFQATT and SNEGSKA (reference sequence). Trimming cost V 3 bases and J 4 bases, with 15 bases left between them. The CDR3 is 14 amino acids.

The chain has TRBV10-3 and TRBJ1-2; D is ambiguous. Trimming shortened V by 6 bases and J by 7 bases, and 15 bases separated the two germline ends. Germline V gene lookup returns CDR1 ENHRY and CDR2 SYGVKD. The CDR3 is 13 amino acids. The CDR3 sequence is CAISPNPGRGYTF. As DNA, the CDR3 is TGTGCCATCAGCCCAAACCCCGGACGTGGCTACACCTTC.

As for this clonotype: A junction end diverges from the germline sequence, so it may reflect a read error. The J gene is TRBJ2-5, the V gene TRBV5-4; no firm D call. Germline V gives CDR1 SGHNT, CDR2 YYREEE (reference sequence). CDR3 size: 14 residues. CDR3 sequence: CASCLESSQETQYF. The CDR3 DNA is TGTGCCAGCTGCTTGGAAAGCTCACAAGAGACCCAGTACTTC.

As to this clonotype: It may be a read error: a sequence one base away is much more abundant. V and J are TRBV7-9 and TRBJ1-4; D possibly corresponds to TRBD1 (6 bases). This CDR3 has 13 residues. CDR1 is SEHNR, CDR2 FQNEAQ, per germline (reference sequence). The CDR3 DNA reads TGTGCCAGCACCTTAGGCAGGGGTGAAAAACTGTTTTTT. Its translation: CASTLGRGEKLFF.